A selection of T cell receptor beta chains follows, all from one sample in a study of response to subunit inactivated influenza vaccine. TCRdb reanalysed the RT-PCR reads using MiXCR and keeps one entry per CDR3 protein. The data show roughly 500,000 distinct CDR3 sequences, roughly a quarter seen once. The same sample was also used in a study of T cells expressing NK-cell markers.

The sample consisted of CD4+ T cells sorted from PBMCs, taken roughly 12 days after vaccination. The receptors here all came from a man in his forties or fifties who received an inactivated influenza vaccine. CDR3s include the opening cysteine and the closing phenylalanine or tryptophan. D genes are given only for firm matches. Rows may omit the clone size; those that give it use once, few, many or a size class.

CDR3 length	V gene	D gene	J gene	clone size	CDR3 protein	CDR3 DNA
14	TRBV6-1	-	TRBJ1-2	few	CASSGRAVRYGYTF	TGTGCCAGCAGTGGTCGGGCAGTACGCTATGGCTACACCTTC
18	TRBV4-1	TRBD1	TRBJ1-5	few	CASSSGQGPQWRNQPQHF	TGCGCCAGCAGTTCAGGACAGGGCCCCCAATGGCGCAATCAGCCCCAGCATTTT
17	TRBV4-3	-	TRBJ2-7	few	CASSQEVAREVGYEQYF	TGCGCCAGCAGCCAAGAAGTGGCCAGGGAGGTTGGTTACGAGCAGTACTTC
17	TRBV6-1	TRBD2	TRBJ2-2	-	CASSVKTSGRNTGELFF	TGTGCCAGCAGTGTAAAAACTAGCGGGAGGAACACCGGGGAGCTGTTTTTT
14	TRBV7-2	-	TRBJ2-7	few	CASSLSGDRYEQYF	TGTGCCAGCAGCTTAAGTGGGGATCGATACGAGCAGTACTTC
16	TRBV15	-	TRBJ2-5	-	CATSGRSSGLQETQYF	TGTGCCACCAGCGGACGAAGTTCGGGGCTTCAAGAGACCCAGTACTTC
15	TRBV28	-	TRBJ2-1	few	CASSFTSTGYNEQFF	TGTGCCAGCAGTTTCACTAGTACGGGTTACAATGAGCAGTTCTTC
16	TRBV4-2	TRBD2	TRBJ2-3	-	CASSSGLGLGADTQYF	TGTGCCAGCAGCAGTGGTCTCGGACTAGGGGCAGATACGCAGTATTTT
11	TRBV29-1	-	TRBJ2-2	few	CSVRWDGELFF	TGCAGCGTCAGGTGGGACGGGGAGCTGTTTTTT
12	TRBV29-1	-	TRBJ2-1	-	CSVEDQRDPQFF	TGCAGCGTTGAAGATCAAAGGGACCCGCAGTTCTTC
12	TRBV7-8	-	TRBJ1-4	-	CASSRANEKLFF	TGTGCCAGCAGCAGGGCAAATGAAAAACTGTTTTTT
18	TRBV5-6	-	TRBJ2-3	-	CASSFSPGAVRRGDTQYF	TGTGCCAGCAGCTTTAGCCCCGGGGCTGTGAGAAGGGGAGATACGCAGTATTTT
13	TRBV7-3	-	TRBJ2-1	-	CASSLVASREQFF	TGTGCCAGCAGCTTAGTGGCTAGCCGTGAGCAGTTCTTC
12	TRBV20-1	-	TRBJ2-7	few	CSAQSGSYEQYF	TGCAGTGCCCAGAGTGGGAGCTACGAGCAGTACTTC
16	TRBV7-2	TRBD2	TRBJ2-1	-	CASSFSSGGRYNEQFF	TGTGCCAGCAGCTTCAGTAGCGGGGGTCGATACAATGAGCAGTTCTTC
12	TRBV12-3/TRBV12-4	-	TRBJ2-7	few	CASSHHAAEQYF	TGTGCCAGCAGCCATCACGCGGCCGAGCAGTACTTC
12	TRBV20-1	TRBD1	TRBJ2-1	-	CSAREGGREQFF	TGCAGTGCTAGAGAAGGGGGCAGGGAGCAGTTCTTC
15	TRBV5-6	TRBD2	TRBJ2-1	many	CASSSRLAGHNEQFF	TGTGCCAGCAGCTCGAGACTAGCGGGCCACAATGAGCAGTTCTTC
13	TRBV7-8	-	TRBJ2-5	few	CASCSRGRETQYF	TGTGCCAGCTGCTCCCGGGGAAGAGAGACCCAGTACTTC
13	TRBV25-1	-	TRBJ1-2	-	CASSAMGQRGYTF	TGTGCCAGCAGTGCCATGGGACAAAGAGGCTACACCTTC
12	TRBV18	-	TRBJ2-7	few	CASSPSVFEQYF	TGTGCCAGCTCACCAAGTGTGTTCGAGCAGTACTTC
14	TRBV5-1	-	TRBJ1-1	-	CATSPWGDGTEAFF	TGCGCCACCTCCCCGTGGGGGGATGGGACTGAAGCTTTCTTT
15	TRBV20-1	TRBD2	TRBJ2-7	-	CSASGKAGGALEQYF	TGCAGTGCCAGTGGAAAAGCGGGGGGGGCCCTCGAGCAGTACTTC
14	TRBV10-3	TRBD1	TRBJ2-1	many	CAISDTGGGDEQFF	TGTGCCATCAGTGATACAGGGGGCGGGGATGAGCAGTTCTTC
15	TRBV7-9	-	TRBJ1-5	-	CASSPLGQHGEPQHF	TGTGCCAGCAGCCCATTAGGACAGCATGGTGAGCCCCAGCATTTT
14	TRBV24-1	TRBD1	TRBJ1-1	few	CATSDTGGITEAFF	TGTGCCACCAGTGATACAGGGGGGATCACTGAAGCTTTCTTT
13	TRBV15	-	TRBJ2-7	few	CATSRQGLGEQYF	TGTGCCACCAGCAGACAGGGATTGGGCGAGCAGTACTTC
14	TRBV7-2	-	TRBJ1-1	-	CASSSNAGRTEAFF	TGTGCCAGCAGCTCCAACGCGGGACGGACTGAAGCTTTCTTT
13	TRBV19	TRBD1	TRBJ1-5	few	CASSIQGAQPQHF	TGTGCCAGTAGTATCCAGGGGGCTCAGCCCCAGCATTTT
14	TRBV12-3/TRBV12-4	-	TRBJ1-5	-	CASSLKGEVQPQHF	TGTGCCAGCAGTTTGAAGGGGGAGGTTCAGCCCCAGCATTTT
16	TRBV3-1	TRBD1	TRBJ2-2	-	CASSQFGTGGTGELFF	TGTGCCAGCAGCCAATTTGGTACAGGGGGCACCGGGGAGCTGTTTTTT
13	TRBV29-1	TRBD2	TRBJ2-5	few	CSAQASGGSPEYF	TGCAGCGCACAAGCTAGCGGGGGTTCCCCCGAGTACTTC
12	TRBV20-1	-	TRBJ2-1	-	CSASLGYNEQFF	TGCAGTGCTAGCCTGGGGTACAATGAGCAGTTCTTC
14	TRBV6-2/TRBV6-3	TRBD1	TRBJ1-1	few	CASSWDSRNTEAFF	TGTGCCAGCAGTTGGGACAGCAGGAACACTGAAGCTTTCTTT
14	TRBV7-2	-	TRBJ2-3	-	CASSLRQFPDTQYF	TGTGCCAGCAGCTTAAGACAATTCCCGGATACGCAGTATTTT
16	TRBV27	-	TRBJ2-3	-	CASSLGAGPSTDTQYF	TGTGCCAGCAGCCTAGGGGCAGGGCCTAGCACAGATACGCAGTATTTT
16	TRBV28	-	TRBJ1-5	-	CASSFIRGPSNQPQHF	TGTGCCAGCAGTTTTATCCGGGGACCCAGCAATCAGCCCCAGCATTTT
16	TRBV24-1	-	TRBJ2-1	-	CATSEPRDNSYNEQFF	TGTGCCACCAGTGAACCCCGGGACAACTCCTACAATGAGCAGTTCTTC
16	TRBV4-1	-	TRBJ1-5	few	CASSRTRRSSNQPQHF	TGCGCCAGCAGCCGTACCCGGAGGAGTAGCAATCAGCCCCAGCATTTT
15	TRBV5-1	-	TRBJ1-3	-	CASSLTHRAGNTIYF	TGCGCCAGCAGCTTGACCCACAGAGCTGGAAACACCATATATTTT
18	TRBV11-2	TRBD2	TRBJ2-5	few	CASSLRWTSGGEQETQYF	TGTGCCAGCAGCTTAAGGTGGACTAGCGGGGGGGAACAAGAGACCCAGTACTTC
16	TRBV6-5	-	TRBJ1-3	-	CASSYSIPVRGNTIYF	TGTGCCAGCAGTTACTCGATTCCAGTACGTGGAAACACCATATATTTT
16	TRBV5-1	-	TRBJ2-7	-	CASSLEGRRRSYEQYF	TGCGCCAGCAGCTTGGAGGGCAGGCGTCGCTCCTACGAGCAGTACTTC
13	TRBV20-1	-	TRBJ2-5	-	CSARDRGSETQYF	TGCAGTGCTAGAGATCGGGGATCAGAGACCCAGTACTTC
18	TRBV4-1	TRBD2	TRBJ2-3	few	CASSLPGGLAGLGDTQYF	TGCGCCAGCAGCCTTCCTGGCGGACTAGCGGGATTAGGAGATACGCAGTATTTT
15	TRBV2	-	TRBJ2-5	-	CASSETTVHQETQYF	TGTGCCAGCAGTGAAACGACAGTTCACCAAGAGACCCAGTACTTC
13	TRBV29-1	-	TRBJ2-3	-	CSVEGWRPDTQYF	TGCAGCGTTGAAGGCTGGAGACCGGATACGCAGTATTTT
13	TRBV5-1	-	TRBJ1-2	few	CASSSGGGYGYTF	TGCGCCAGCAGCTCCGGAGGGGGCTATGGCTACACCTTC
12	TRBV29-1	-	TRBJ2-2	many	CSVEADTGELFF	TGCAGCGTTGAGGCGGACACCGGGGAGCTGTTTTTT
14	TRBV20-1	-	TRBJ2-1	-	CSASPRSSYNEQFF	TGCAGTGCTAGTCCTAGGAGCTCCTACAATGAGCAGTTCTTC
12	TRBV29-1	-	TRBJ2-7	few	CSVAQGTYEQYF	TGCAGCGTTGCCCAGGGAACCTACGAGCAGTACTTC
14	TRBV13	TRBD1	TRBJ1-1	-	CASSRRDRGPEAFF	TGTGCCAGCAGCCGCCGGGACAGGGGGCCGGAAGCTTTCTTT
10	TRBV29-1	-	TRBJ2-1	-	CSVETGEQFF	TGCAGCGTTGAAACGGGTGAGCAGTTCTTC
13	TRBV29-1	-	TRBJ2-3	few	CSVGRGSTDTQYF	TGCAGCGTTGGCCGGGGGAGCACAGATACGCAGTATTTT
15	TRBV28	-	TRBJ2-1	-	CASSLRTRPANEQFF	TGTGCCAGCAGTTTACGGACCCGGCCGGCTAATGAGCAGTTCTTC
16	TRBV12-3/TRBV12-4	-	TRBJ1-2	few	CASSFSYGGSNYGYTF	TGTGCCAGCAGTTTTTCGTATGGGGGTTCTAACTATGGCTACACCTTC
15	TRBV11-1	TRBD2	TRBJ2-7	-	CASSFPGTRAYEQYF	TGTGCCAGCAGCTTCCCCGGGACTAGGGCTTACGAGCAGTACTTC
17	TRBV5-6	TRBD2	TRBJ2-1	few	CASSLAAGGSRYNEQFF	TGTGCCAGCAGCTTGGCCGCGGGCGGGAGTAGATACAATGAGCAGTTCTTC
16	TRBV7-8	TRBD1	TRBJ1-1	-	CASSLVWTGVPTEAFF	TGTGCCAGCAGCTTAGTTTGGACAGGGGTTCCCACTGAAGCTTTCTTT
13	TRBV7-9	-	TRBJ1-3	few	CASSFTPGNTIYF	TGTGCCAGCAGCTTTACGCCCGGAAACACCATATATTTT